This entry features one T cell receptor (beta chain) sequence. Residents of approximately 25 US areas, aged roughly 18 to 89 years, made up the participants. This specimen comes from a study of blood T cell repertoires in COVID-19. CDR1 and CDR2 (germline): SGHDT, YYEEEE. This CDR3 spans 15 amino acids. The J segment lost 6 bases and the V segment lost 3 bases, leaving 7 bases of the junction unmatched. Here immunoSEQ multiplex PCR was the method, and the copy in TCRdb shows in-frame clones only, minus some. The sample shows approximately 17,000 clones, more than 70% of them seen only once. The chain carries TRBV5-6 and TRBJ2-1, with 9 bases matching TRBD1. What was sequenced was PBMCs or T cells enriched from blood (not recorded which). The sequence was obtained from a woman aged 25 to 39 who had recovered from COVID-19. DNA of the CDR3: TGTGCCAGCAGCTCCGGGACAGGGAGGGTCAATGAGCAGTTCTTC. This codes for CASSSGTGRVNEQFF.